Following are 30 T cell receptor beta chains from one sample sequenced in a study of patients and donors after allogeneic stem cell transplantation. TCRdb passed the RT-PCR reads through MiXCR, listing each CDR3 protein once. The table includes hundreds of thousands of distinct CDR3 sequences, over 30% detected once. Sequencing was done on a sample of blood, either unsorted or a sorted T cell fraction (not recorded which). All receptors derive from a human donor who was either an allogeneic HSCT recipient or a stem cell or donor lymphocyte infusion donor (not recorded which). It is not recorded whose cells these are; they may come from a transplant donor.

The gene calls are TRBV7-2 and TRBJ1-3; D might be TRBD1 (6 bases). CDR3 length: 15 residues. V lost 1 base, J lost 4 bases, and 11 bases lay in between. CDR1 is SGHTA and CDR2 is FQGNSA in the germline V gene. The CDR3 DNA is TGTGCCAGCAGCTTAGGCAGGGGCTCCGGAAACACCATATATTTT. It translates to CASSLGRGSGNTIYF.

Here the CDR3 reads CSVVDSLYGYTF. The CDR3 region has the DNA TGCAGCGTTGTGGACAGCCTCTATGGCTACACCTTC. The genes are TRBV29-1 and TRBJ1-2; D perhaps matches TRBD1 (6 bases). Germline CDR1 reads SQVTM; CDR2 reads ANQGSEA. V lost 4 bases to trimming and J lost 4 bases, with 10 bases between them. This CDR3 is built from 12 residues.

This clonotype was observed a few times. This sequence joins TRBV29-1 and TRBJ1-1; weak D call: TRBD1 (5 bases). Trimming removed 6 bases at V and 3 bases at J, with 26 bases between. The CDR3 spans 17 residues. In germline, CDR1 is SQVTM, CDR2 ANQGSEA. The CDR3 DNA follows: TGCAGCGTCGAGAACTGGGGGTGGGGAATTTCGGACACTGAAGCTTTCTTT. Its translation is CSVENWGWGISDTEAFF.

V and J are TRBV4-1 and TRBJ1-2; perhaps TRBD1 as D (6 bases). V was pared by 0 bases and J by 1 base, with 15 bases between. Germline-derived CDR1 and CDR2 are MGHRA and YSYEKL. This CDR3 spans 17 amino acids. CDR3 nucleotide sequence: TGCGCCAGCAGCCAAGATCGGGCGGGGGGCTATAACTATGGCTACACCTTC. Translating it yields CASSQDRAGGYNYGYTF.

The V call is TRBV6-5, the J call TRBJ1-2, with a possible D match to TRBD1 (5 bases). The CDR3 runs to 14 residues. Trimming cost V 5 bases and J 6 bases, with 16 bases left between them. In germline, CDR1 is MNHEY, CDR2 SVGAGI. The chain's CDR3 is CASSRWPQGDGYTF. CDR3 in DNA: TGTGCCAGCAGTCGCTGGCCACAAGGGGATGGCTACACCTTC.

In this sample, this clonotype turned up a few times. V gene TRBV29-1 combines with J gene TRBJ2-1; unclear D gene. CDR1 and CDR2 (germline): SQVTM, ANQGSEA. Trimming removed 8 bases at V and 0 bases at J, with 14 bases between. This CDR3 has 14 amino acids. DNA for the CDR3: TGCAGCTTACGGCAGACTTACTCCTACAATGAGCAGTTCTTC. Amino acid sequence: CSLRQTYSYNEQFF.

This clonotype has a handful of counts. As DNA, the CDR3 is TGCAGTGCTAGAGATCTTACGGGGACAGAAAGCTACGAGCAGTACTTC. It codes for CSARDLTGTESYEQYF. This sequence joins TRBV20-1 and TRBJ2-7, with TRBD1 identical over 7 bases. V lost 0 bases to trimming and J lost 3 bases; unmatched junction nucleotides: 11. The CDR3 is made up of 16 amino acids. The germline V gene has CDR1 DFQATT and CDR2 SNEGSKA (reference sequence).

This clonotype was picked up a small number of times. V gene TRBV10-3 combines with J gene TRBJ1-1, with 9 positions matching TRBD1. V lost 10 bases to trimming and J lost 7 bases; unmatched junction nucleotides: 7. CDR3 size: 12 residues. Germline-derived CDR1 and CDR2 are ENHRY and SYGVKD. The CDR3 sequence is CATTTGGGEAFF. The CDR3 coding sequence is TGTGCCACCACTACAGGGGGCGGTGAAGCTTTCTTT.

The rearrangement uses TRBV18 and TRBJ1-2, with unresolved D. Trimming left V 3 bases short and J 2 bases short, with 13 bases between. In germline, CDR1 is KGHSH, CDR2 LQKENI. CDR3 length: 15 residues. CDR3 DNA sequence: TGTGCCAGCTCACCTCAGGCGGTTGTAAACTATGGCTACACCTTC. This codes for CASSPQAVVNYGYTF. Based on the CDR3 plus reference TRBV18 and TRBJ1-2, the full variable domain is NAGVMQNPRHLVRRRGQEARLRCSPMKGHSHVYWYRQLPEEGLKFMVYLQKENIIDESGMPKERFSAEFPKEGPSILRIQQVVRGDSAAYFCASSPQAVVNYGYTFGSGTRLTVV.

This clonotype was detected a few times. This chain connects TRBV5-1 to TRBJ1-4; D possibly corresponds to TRBD1 (5 bases). Germline V gene data show CDR1 as SGHRS and CDR2 as YFSETQ. The CDR3 is 17 amino acids. With 0 bases removed from V and 2 bases from J, the gap between germline ends came to 14 bases. The CDR3 reads CASSLGTRDSTNEKLFF. CDR3 coding DNA: TGCGCCAGCAGCTTGGGGACAAGGGATTCTACTAATGAAAAACTGTTTTTT.

This clonotype occurred a few times. The V and J genes are TRBV4-1 and TRBJ1-6, with D perhaps matching TRBD1 (5 bases). In germline, CDR1 is MGHRA, CDR2 YSYEKL. V was shortened by 0 bases and J by 6 bases, with 12 bases between the two germline ends. This CDR3 comprises 16 residues. In DNA form, the CDR3 reads TGCGCCAGCAGCCAAGAGTGGGACGGATTTAATTCACCCCTCCACTTT. Translated, it gives CASSQEWDGFNSPLHF.

The gene calls are TRBV6-2 or TRBV6-3 and TRBJ1-1; weak D call: TRBD1 (5 bases). Germline-derived CDR1 and CDR2 are MNHEY and SVGEGT. The CDR3 has 15 residues. V shed 6 bases and J shed 3 bases, with 17 bases lying between them. CDR3 region: CASRANIRGDTEAFF. CDR3 nucleotide sequence: TGTGCCAGCAGAGCCAACATCCGGGGGGACACTGAAGCTTTCTTT.

This chain uses TRBV20-1 with TRBJ1-1, with D possibly being TRBD1 (6 bases). Per germline, CDR1 DFQATT and CDR2 SNEGSKA (reference sequence). V lost 2 bases and J 4 bases, leaving 14 bases between the germline ends. The CDR3 has 14 residues. The CDR3 sequence: CSARPVTGTTEAFF. CDR3 bases: TGCAGTGCTAGACCGGTTACAGGGACCACTGAAGCTTTCTTT.

This clonotype appeared a few times. The V gene is TRBV29-1, the J gene TRBJ2-1; a weak D match, TRBD2 (5 bases). There are 16 residues in the CDR3. Germline CDR1 and CDR2: SQVTM and ANQGSEA. Deletions cut 6 bases from V and 6 bases from J, with 24 bases between. CDR3 amino acids: CSVTNRSGGRSNEQFF. In nucleotides, the CDR3 is TGCAGCGTGACCAACCGGAGTGGAGGCAGATCCAATGAGCAGTTCTTC.

The V gene is TRBV4-2, the J gene TRBJ1-3; D remains ambiguous. Germline V CDR1 and CDR2: LGHNA, YNFKEQ. V gave up 4 bases and J gave up 0 bases, with 13 bases separating them. The CDR3 is 16 amino acids. The CDR3 protein is CASSLPWAFSGNTIYF. The CDR3 bases are TGTGCCAGCAGCCTACCCTGGGCATTCTCTGGAAACACCATATATTTT.

This clonotype came up a few times. The chain is built from TRBV20-1 and TRBJ1-2; weak D call: TRBD1 (6 bases). V lost 6 bases, J lost 8 bases, and 22 bases lay in between. This CDR3 has 14 residues. Looked up from germline, CDR1 is DFQATT and CDR2 is SNEGSKA (reference sequence). CDR3 protein: CSALHLDRQAGYTF. The CDR3 coding sequence is TGCAGTGCCCTCCATCTGGACAGACAAGCAGGCTACACCTTC.

There are a few counts of this clonotype. The chain is built from TRBV28 and TRBJ1-1, with a tentative D call TRBD1 (5 bases). CDR3 length: 14 amino acids. CDR1 is MDHEN and CDR2 is SYDVKM in the germline V gene. Trimming stripped 4 bases from V and 4 bases from J, with 13 bases between. In nucleotides, the CDR3 is TGTGCCAGCAGTTGGGGGGTTGTGGCCACTGAAGCTTTCTTT. Its translation is CASSWGVVATEAFF.

This clonotype was seen a few times. The rearrangement links TRBV5-1 to TRBJ2-1; 7 bases fit TRBD1. V was pared by 0 bases and J by 8 bases, with 8 bases of the junction left unmatched. The CDR3 is 15 residues long. Per germline, CDR1 SGHRS and CDR2 YFSETQ. This CDR3 is CASSLAGTAGHEQFF. The CDR3 nucleotides are TGCGCCAGCAGCTTGGCTGGGACAGCCGGTCATGAGCAGTTCTTC.

The rearrangement uses TRBV27 and TRBJ1-6, with D tentatively TRBD1 (6 bases). V lost 3 bases and J 10 bases, leaving 10 bases between the germline ends. This CDR3 is built from 13 residues. Per germline, CDR1 MNHEY and CDR2 SMNVEV (reference sequence). CDR3 DNA sequence: TGTGCCAGCAGTTTTACAGGGCGCTCACCCCTCCACTTT. Amino acid sequence: CASSFTGRSPLHF.

This clonotype occurred a few times. This chain uses TRBV9 with TRBJ1-6; D gene unclear. V lost 4 bases to trimming and J lost 10 bases, with 18 bases between them. The CDR3 is made up of 15 amino acids. Looked up from germline, CDR1 is SGDLS and CDR2 is YYNGEE. In DNA, the CDR3 is TGTGCCAGCAGCCCGGGCCCACGGACGGGCTCACCCCTCCACTTT. Translated, it gives CASSPGPRTGSPLHF.

The V and J genes are TRBV4-3 and TRBJ1-1; D gene unclear. The germline V gene has CDR1 LGHNA and CDR2 YSLEER. V lost 0 bases and J 5 bases, leaving 22 bases between the germline ends. The CDR3 runs 18 residues. DNA for the CDR3: TGCGCCAGCAGCCAAGATTCTCTTATTCGGGCCCCCGGGACTGAAGCTTTCTTT. Residues: CASSQDSLIRAPGTEAFF.

This rearrangement joins TRBV2 to TRBJ2-2, with unresolved D. V lost 5 bases to trimming and J lost 10 bases, with 11 bases between them. CDR1 is SNHLY, CDR2 FYNNEI, per germline. The CDR3 contains 12 residues. CDR3 DNA: TGTGCCAGCAGTCTTTCGGACCTGGAGCTGTTTTTT. Translated, it gives CASSLSDLELFF.

This clonotype turned up a few times. The V and J genes are TRBV5-1 and TRBJ2-5; TRBD2 is a possible D gene (6 bases). Trimming cost V 3 bases and J 4 bases, with 19 bases left between them. The length of the CDR3 is 16 residues. Germline values: CDR1 SGHRS, CDR2 YFSETQ. CDR3 in amino acids: CASSSFPQGGRETQYF. As DNA, the CDR3 is TGCGCCAGCAGCTCCTTCCCCCAGGGAGGTAGAGAGACCCAGTACTTC.

This clonotype was counted a few times. V usage is TRBV29-1 and J usage is TRBJ1-2; 7 nucleotides align to TRBD1. V shed 1 base and J 6 bases; nucleotides not matched to a gene: 11. The CDR3 sequence is 15 residues long. Germline CDR1 is SQVTM and CDR2 is ANQGSEA. CDR3: CSVEVGNRGYDGYTF. CDR3 bases: TGCAGCGTTGAAGTAGGGAACAGGGGCTATGATGGCTACACCTTC.

The rearrangement links TRBV7-3 to TRBJ1-1, with D unresolved. This CDR3 is 14 amino acids long. V lost 2 bases to trimming and J lost 0 bases, with 7 bases between them. Germline CDR1 is SGHTA and CDR2 is FQGTGA. CDR3 residues: CASSLDGMNTEAFF. The CDR3 DNA follows: TGTGCCAGCAGCTTAGACGGAATGAACACTGAAGCTTTCTTT.

The V call is TRBV5-5, the J call TRBJ2-7, with a possible D match to TRBD1 (6 bases). There are 16 residues in the CDR3. V lost 4 bases, J lost 2 bases, and 19 bases lay in between. Germline V gene lookup returns CDR1 SGHKS and CDR2 YYEKEE (reference sequence). As DNA, the CDR3 is TGTGCCAGCAGCCTCAGATCAACAGGGATCCCCTACGAGCAGTACTTC. It codes for CASSLRSTGIPYEQYF.

The chain uses TRBV10-3 and TRBJ2-1; maybe TRBD2 (6 bases). Trimming took off 7 bases at V and 6 bases at J, with 22 bases between the two ends. Germline V gene sequence: CDR1 ENHRY, CDR2 SYGVKD. The CDR3 is 16 residues long. CDR3 loop: CAITLTSGDPFNEQFF. CDR3 nucleotide sequence: TGTGCCATCACCCTGACCTCGGGGGATCCTTTCAATGAGCAGTTCTTC.

CDR3 amino acids: CASSSTGFGETQYF. CDR3 DNA: TGTGCCAGCAGCTCAACAGGGTTCGGGGAGACCCAGTACTTC. The V gene is TRBV12-3 or TRBV12-4, the J gene TRBJ2-5; possibly TRBD1 for D (6 bases). V lost 6 bases and J 5 bases, leaving 16 bases between the germline ends. CDR3 size: 14 residues.

This clonotype was counted a few times. V usage is TRBV10-1 and J usage is TRBJ1-1; D is perhaps TRBD1 (6 bases). Germline V lookup: CDR1 WNHNN, CDR2 SYGVQD (reference sequence). Trimming left V 5 bases short and J 4 bases short, with 17 bases between. This CDR3 has 15 residues. CDR3 region: CASSSAREGGTEAFF. Here the CDR3 DNA reads TGCGCCAGCAGTTCGGCCCGAGAGGGGGGCACTGAAGCTTTCTTT.

This clonotype came up a few times. This chain links TRBV7-2 with TRBJ2-1; D is possibly TRBD1 (5 bases). V lost 1 base to trimming and J lost 2 bases, with 9 bases between them. Germline V CDR1 and CDR2: SGHTA, FQGNSA. CDR3 length: 15 residues. The CDR3 DNA reads TGTGCCAGCAGCTTAGAGGGGCAAACCTACAATGAGCAGTTCTTC. Amino acids: CASSLEGQTYNEQFF.